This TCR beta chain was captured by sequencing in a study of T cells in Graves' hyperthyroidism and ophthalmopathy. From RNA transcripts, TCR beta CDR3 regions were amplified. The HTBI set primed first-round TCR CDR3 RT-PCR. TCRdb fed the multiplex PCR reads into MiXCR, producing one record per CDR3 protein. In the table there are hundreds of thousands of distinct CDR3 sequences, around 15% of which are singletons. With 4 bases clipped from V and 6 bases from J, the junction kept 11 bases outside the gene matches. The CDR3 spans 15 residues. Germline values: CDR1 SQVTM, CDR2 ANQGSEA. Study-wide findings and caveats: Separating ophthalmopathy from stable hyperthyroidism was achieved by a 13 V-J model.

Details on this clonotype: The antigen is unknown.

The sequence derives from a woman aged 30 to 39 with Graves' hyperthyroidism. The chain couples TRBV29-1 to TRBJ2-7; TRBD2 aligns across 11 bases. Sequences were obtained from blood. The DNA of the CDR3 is TGCAGCGTTGGAGCACTAGCGGGAGTCCCTAGCGAGCAGTACTTC. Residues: CSVGALAGVPSEQYF.